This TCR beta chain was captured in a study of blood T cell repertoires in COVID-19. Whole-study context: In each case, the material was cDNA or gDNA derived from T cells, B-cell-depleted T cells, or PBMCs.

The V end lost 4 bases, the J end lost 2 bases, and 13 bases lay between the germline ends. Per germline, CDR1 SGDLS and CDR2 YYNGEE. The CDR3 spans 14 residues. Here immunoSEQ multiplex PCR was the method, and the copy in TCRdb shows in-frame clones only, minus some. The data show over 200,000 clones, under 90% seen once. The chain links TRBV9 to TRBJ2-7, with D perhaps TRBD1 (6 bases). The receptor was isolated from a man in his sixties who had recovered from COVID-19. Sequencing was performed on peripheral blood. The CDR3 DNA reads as TGTGCCAGCAGCCCCCGACAGGACCCCTACGAGCAGTACTTC. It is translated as CASSPRQDPYEQYF.